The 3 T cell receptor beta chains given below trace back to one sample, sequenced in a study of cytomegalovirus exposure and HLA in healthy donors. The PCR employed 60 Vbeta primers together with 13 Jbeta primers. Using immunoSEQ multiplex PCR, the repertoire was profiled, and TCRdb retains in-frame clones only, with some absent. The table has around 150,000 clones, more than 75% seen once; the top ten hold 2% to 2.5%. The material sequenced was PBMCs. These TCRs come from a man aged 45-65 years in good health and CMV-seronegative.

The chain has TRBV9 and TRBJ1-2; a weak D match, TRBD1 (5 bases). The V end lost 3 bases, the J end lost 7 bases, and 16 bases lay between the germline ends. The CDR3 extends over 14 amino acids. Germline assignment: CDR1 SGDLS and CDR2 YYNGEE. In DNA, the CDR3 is TGTGCCAGCAGCGACCGGGCGCCGGGGGGTGGCTACACCTTC. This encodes CASSDRAPGGGYTF. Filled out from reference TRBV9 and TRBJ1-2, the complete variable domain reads DSGVTQTPKHLITATGQRVTLRCSPRSGDLSVYWYQQSLDQGLQFLIQYYNGEERAKGNILERFSAQQFPDLHSELNLSSLELGDSALYFCASSDRAPGGGYTFGSGTRLTVV.

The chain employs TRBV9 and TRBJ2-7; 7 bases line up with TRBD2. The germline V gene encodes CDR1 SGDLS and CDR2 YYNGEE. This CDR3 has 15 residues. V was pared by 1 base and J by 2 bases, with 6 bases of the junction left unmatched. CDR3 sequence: CASSVQGLTPYEQYF. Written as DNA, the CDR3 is TGTGCCAGCAGCGTACAGGGACTAACTCCCTACGAGCAGTACTTC.

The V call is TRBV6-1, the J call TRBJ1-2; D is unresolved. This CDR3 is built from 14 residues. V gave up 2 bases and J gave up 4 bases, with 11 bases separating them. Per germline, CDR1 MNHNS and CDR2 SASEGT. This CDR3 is CASSEFQVFYGYTF. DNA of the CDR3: TGTGCCAGCAGTGAATTTCAGGTCTTCTATGGCTACACCTTC.